Described below is a single TCR beta chain sequence and its context. This sample is part of a study of blood T cell repertoires in COVID-19. The CDR3 consists of 13 residues. The ends lost 5 bases at V and 6 bases at J; junction bases unmatched: 3. Germline V CDR1 and CDR2: KGHDR, SFDVKD. In the source study's methods: Amplified reference gene primers provided the basis for estimating nucleated cell counts. Measured with immunoSEQ multiplex PCR; TCRdb has only the in-frame clones, and not every one. That table supplies the V and J calls and clone size; D and trimming were determined from the DNA. This table holds about 400,000 clones, approximately 91% found once.

The J gene is TRBJ1-3, the V gene TRBV24-1, with 7 bases matching TRBD1. The sequence was collected from a woman aged 40 to 50 with acute COVID-19. Sequencing input: PBMCs or T cells enriched from blood (not recorded which). This CDR3 is CATSGQGQNTIYF. The CDR3 coding sequence is TGTGCCACCAGTGGACAGGGCCAAAACACCATATATTTT.